Listed below are T cell receptor beta chains from one sample, sequenced in a study of cytomegalovirus exposure and HLA in healthy donors. Data came from immunoSEQ multiplex PCR; TCRdb stores just in-frame clones and leaves some out. The data contain about 130,000 clones, around 80% of them singletons. Sequencing was done on a sample of PBMCs. Source of these receptors: a female donor in good health and CMV-seronegative. CDR3s include the opening cysteine and the closing phenylalanine or tryptophan. A D gene is named only where the DNA matches it firmly. Size values are once, few and many counts, or a class for expanded clones, and some rows have none.

clone size | D gene | J gene | CDR3 length | V gene | CDR3 protein | CDR3 DNA
NA | TRBD1 | TRBJ1-6 | 13 | TRBV5-6 | CASSQDRVSPLHF | TGTGCCAGCAGCCAGGACAGGGTTTCACCCCTCCACTTT
few | NA | TRBJ2-5 | 15 | TRBV5-1 | CASSLEGGREETQYF | TGCGCCAGCAGCTTGGAGGGGGGGCGAGAAGAGACCCAGTACTTC
NA | TRBD2 | TRBJ2-1 | 19 | TRBV7-9 | CASSLAGLAGGKKSPEQFF | TGTGCCAGCAGCTTAGCGGGACTAGCGGGGGGTAAGAAGTCCCCTGAGCAGTTCTTC
few | NA | TRBJ1-6 | 16 | TRBV27 | CASSPRGGSYNSPLHF | TGTGCCAGCAGCCCAAGGGGGGGCTCCTATAATTCACCCCTCCACTTT
NA | NA | TRBJ1-4 | 13 | TRBV25-1 | CASSLRANEKLFF | TGTGCCAGCAGTTTGCGTGCTAATGAAAAACTGTTTTTT
NA | NA | TRBJ2-3 | 17 | TRBV21-1 | CASSMDSGGWGSDTQYF | TGTGCCAGCAGCATGGACTCGGGCGGTTGGGGATCGGATACGCAGTATTTT
NA | NA | TRBJ1-1 | 15 | TRBV10-2 | CASSESDSMNTEAFF | TGCGCCAGCAGTGAGTCTGACAGCATGAACACTGAAGCTTTCTTT
NA | NA | TRBJ1-1 | 14 | TRBV5-4 | CASSLRVQGAEAFF | TGTGCCAGCAGCTTACGTGTACAGGGCGCTGAAGCTTTCTTT
NA | TRBD2 | TRBJ2-3 | 16 | TRBV7-3 | CASSPGTSGRPDTQYF | TGTGCCAGCAGCCCTGGGACTAGCGGGAGGCCAGATACGCAGTATTTT
once | NA | TRBJ2-7 | 15 | TRBV7-9 | CASSATHRASYEQYF | TGTGCCAGCAGCGCGACTCACAGGGCCTCCTACGAGCAGTACTTC
NA | TRBD1 | TRBJ1-2 | 15 | TRBV4-1 | CASSQVGRGYDGYTF | TGCGCCAGCAGCCAGGTCGGCAGGGGGTACGATGGCTACACCTTC
NA | TRBD1 | TRBJ2-2 | 16 | TRBV18 | CASSPYQGTGAGELFF | TGTGCCAGCTCACCATACCAAGGGACAGGTGCCGGGGAGCTGTTTTTT
NA | TRBD1 | TRBJ2-6 | 14 | TRBV10-2 | CATRTGAGANGLTF | TGCGCCACCCGGACAGGGGCCGGGGCCAACGGCCTGACTTTC
NA | NA | TRBJ1-1 | 14 | TRBV29-1 | CSVSPQGMNTEAFF | TGCAGCGTCTCCCCACAGGGCATGAACACTGAAGCTTTCTTT
NA | NA | TRBJ1-6 | 16 | TRBV5-1 | CASSLVGARYNSPLHF | TGCGCCAGCAGCTTGGTCGGTGCCCGCTATAATTCACCCCTCCACTTT
once | NA | TRBJ2-7 | 13 | TRBV28 | CASTSGGRGEQYF | TGTGCCAGCACCTCCGGGGGACGAGGCGAGCAGTACTTC
NA | TRBD1 | TRBJ2-6 | 19 | TRBV7-9 | CASSLFPGQSISGANVLTF | TGTGCCAGCAGCTTATTCCCGGGACAGAGCATCTCTGGGGCCAACGTCCTGACTTTC
NA | NA | TRBJ1-6 | 15 | TRBV11-2 | CASSSQGGYNSPLHF | TGTGCCAGCAGCTCCCAAGGGGGTTATAATTCACCCCTCCACTTT
NA | NA | TRBJ1-3 | 15 | TRBV4-2 | CASSQAEGRQYTIYF | TGTGCCAGCAGCCAAGCTGAGGGTAGACAATACACCATATATTTT
NA | TRBD2 | TRBJ2-2 | 16 | TRBV30 | CAWIPSGRGNTGELFF | TGTGCCTGGATTCCCTCCGGGAGGGGGAACACCGGGGAGCTGTTTTTT